This T cell receptor (beta chain) was captured in a study of blood T cell repertoires in COVID-19. Per the original methods: Amplification of reference gene primers was used by the study to estimate nucleated cell counts. Sequencing used immunoSEQ multiplex PCR; TCRdb keeps in-frame clones, though not all of them. V, J and clone size are taken as reported in that table, and D and trimming were inferred from the DNA itself. The data contain 240,000 or so clones, approximately 86% of them seen just once; the ten biggest clones take up under 9%. This CDR3 region has 15 residues. Germline CDR1 and CDR2: SGHDT and YYEEEE. Trimming removed 2 bases from V and 0 bases from J, with 6 bases in between. This clone came up once.

The TCR originated in an older woman with active or convalescent COVID-19. Sequencing was done on a sample of peripheral blood. The rearrangement uses TRBV5-6 and TRBJ2-6; D not resolved. CDR3 in DNA: TGTGCCAGCAGCTTTATCAGCTCTGGGGCCAACGTCCTGACTTTC. This gives the protein CASSFISSGANVLTF.